These 31 T cell receptor beta chains were all obtained from the same sample, sequenced in a study of tumor and adjacent non-tumor tissue in lung cancer. RNA was extracted from bulk tissue without any cell sorting. A modified ARM-PCR protocol with three rounds of nested PCR amplified TCRbeta. TCRdb fed the multiplex PCR reads into MiXCR, producing one record per CDR3 protein. Of 69,000 or so distinct CDR3 sequences in the sample, around 73% were seen once. Sequenced input: lung tumor tissue. These receptors all come from a man between 60 and 75 years old with non-small cell lung cancer.

Note on this clonotype: Likely a read error: the CDR3 ends without its conserved phenylalanine or tryptophan. This sequence joins TRBV10-2 and TRBJ2-7; TRBD1 or TRBD2 may be the D gene (6 bases each). The germline CDR1 and CDR2 sequences are WSHSY and SAAADI. There are 13 residues in the CDR3. CDR3 region: CVSSATKGGEQYL. The CDR3 DNA is TGCGTCAGCAGTGCAACGAAAGGGGGGGAGCAGTACTTG.

The chain is built from TRBV6-1 and TRBJ2-7, with TRBD1 matching 8 bases. Germline CDR1 MNHNS, CDR2 SASEGT. J lost 0 bases, V lost 9 bases, and 19 bases had no gene match. The CDR3 is 18 amino acids. Here the CDR3 reads CASTRTGTSGFSSYEQYF. In DNA, the CDR3 is TGTGCCAGTACTAGGACAGGGACGTCAGGTTTTAGCTCCTACGAGCAGTACTTC.

This clonotype was counted between two and nine times. The junction departs from the called germline gene at one end, perhaps through a read error. The chain combines TRBV6-1 with TRBJ2-5; D remains unclear. The CDR3 runs 12 residues. CDR1 and CDR2 (germline): MNHNS, SASEGT. DNA of the CDR3: TGTACCAGCACCTTCCGCCAGGAGACCCAGTACTTC. Translated, it gives CTSTFRQETQYF.

As concerns this clonotype: Because the CDR3 is missing its conserved closing phenylalanine or tryptophan, this is likely a read error. This chain joins TRBV29-1 and TRBJ2-5; D gene ambiguous. The CDR3 covers 14 residues. Germline V gives CDR1 SQVTM, CDR2 ANQGSEA. The ends were cut back, 7 bases at V and 5 bases at J, with 20 bases in the middle. In DNA, the CDR3 is TGCAGCGCCTCGCATAGCTACCGCCAGGAGACCCAGTACCTC. As protein: CSASHSYRQETQYL.

Worth noting for this clonotype: One junction end does not reproduce the germline sequence, and a read error may be involved. The genes are TRBV6-6 and TRBJ2-6; D possibly matches TRBD1 or TRBD2 (5 bases each). CDR1 is MNHNY, CDR2 SVGAGI, per germline (reference sequence). This CDR3 contains 14 residues. This CDR3 reads CASGAWNGATVLTF. CDR3 DNA sequence: TGTGCCAGCGGGGCATGGAACGGGGCCACCGTCCTGACTTTC.

A word on this clonotype: One junction end disagrees with the germline gene, perhaps due to a read error. The genes are TRBV20-1 and TRBJ1-3; D not resolved. This CDR3 comprises 15 residues. Per germline, CDR1 DFQATT and CDR2 SNEGSKA (reference sequence). The CDR3 loop reads CSSRDLGSVGNTIYF. CDR3 nucleotides: TGCAGTTCTAGAGATTTGGGTAGCGTAGGAAACACCATATATTTT.

The chain recombines TRBV7-9 with TRBJ1-2; D perhaps matches TRBD1 (6 bases). The germline V gene has CDR1 SEHNR and CDR2 FQNEAQ (reference sequence). V lost 0 bases to trimming and J lost 4 bases, with 15 bases between them. This CDR3 has 16 residues. The chain's CDR3 is CASSLALARGSYGYTF. As DNA, the CDR3 is TGTGCCAGCAGCTTAGCCCTAGCCAGGGGCAGCTATGGCTACACCTTC.

V gene TRBV6-5 combines with J gene TRBJ1-3; D is uncertain. V was trimmed by 7 bases and J by 1 base, leaving 14 bases between them. The CDR3 has 15 residues. Germline CDR1 MNHEY, CDR2 SVGAGI. In DNA form, the CDR3 reads TGTGCCAGCATATACTCCAGAAGATCTGGAAACACCATATATTTT. Its protein product is CASIYSRRSGNTIYF.

About this clonotype itself: Relative to the germline gene, one junction end is altered; a read error may explain this. V gene TRBV18 combines with J gene TRBJ2-7, with D tentatively TRBD1 or TRBD2 (5 bases each). This CDR3 spans 15 amino acids. Germline V gene data show CDR1 as KGHSH and CDR2 as LQKENI. As DNA, the CDR3 is TGTGCCAGCTCAGCCGAGAGGGGTGGCTCCTACAAGCAGTACTTC. Its protein product is CASSAERGGSYKQYF.

Turning to this clonotype: A junction end diverges from the germline sequence, so it may reflect a read error. The chain recombines TRBV7-3 with TRBJ2-3; 10 bases are shared with TRBD1. The germline V gene has CDR1 SGHTA and CDR2 FQGTGA. This CDR3 region has 15 residues. The CDR3 DNA reads as TGTGTCAGCAGCTTACCGGGACAGGGGACAGATACGCAGTATTTT. Amino acid sequence: CVSSLPGQGTDTQYF. The whole variable domain, filled in from reference TRBV7-3 and TRBJ2-3, reads GAGVSQTPSNKVTEKGKYVELRCDPISGHTALYWYRQSLGQGPEFLIYFQGTGAADDSGLPNDRFFAVRPEGSVSTLKIQRTERGDSAVYLCVSSLPGQGTDTQYFGPGTRLTVL.

This clonotype came up once. Because it lacks the conserved phenylalanine or tryptophan at the end, this CDR3 is likely a read error. CDR3 coding DNA: TGCAGCGTTGGTGATGGGGAGAGCACTGAAGCTTTCATT. Its protein is CSVGDGESTEAFI. The chain employs TRBV29-1 and TRBJ1-1, with no clear D. Deletions cut 4 bases from V and 4 bases from J, with 13 bases between. This CDR3 comprises 13 residues. Germline V gene sequence: CDR1 SQVTM, CDR2 ANQGSEA.

To note about this clonotype: Being one base from a much bigger clone, this may be a read error. The chain joins TRBV18 to TRBJ1-1; 8 nucleotides agree with TRBD1. The CDR3 totals 12 residues. Germline loops: CDR1 KGHSH, CDR2 LQKENI. The CDR3 DNA follows: TGTGCCAACTCACCACAGGGGGCTGAAGCTTTCTTT. Translated: CANSPQGAEAFF.

A note on this clonotype: Its ends do not fully match the called genes, so a read error is possible. The gene calls are TRBV6-1 and TRBJ1-5, with D possibly being TRBD1 (5 bases). The germline V gene has CDR1 MNHNS and CDR2 SASEGT. The CDR3 is 14 residues long. The CDR3 region is CASSEAGPRATQHF. The CDR3 nucleotides are TGTGCTAGCAGTGAAGCAGGGCCTCGGGCAACCCAGCATTTT.

As for this clonotype: Its ends do not fully match the called genes, so a read error is possible. The rearrangement links TRBV6-5 to TRBJ1-5; 8 nucleotides align to TRBD1. The CDR3 covers 16 residues. Germline assignment: CDR1 MNHEY and CDR2 SVGAGI. The CDR3 bases are TGTGCCGGCAGTAAACAAGGGGACAGGAGGAGTCAGCCCCAGCATTTT. It yields the protein CAGSKQGDRRSQPQHF.

The V and J genes are TRBV15 and TRBJ2-1, with a tentative D call TRBD2 (6 bases). V lost 0 bases, J lost 9 bases, and 15 bases lay in between. Germline values: CDR1 LNHNV, CDR2 YYDKDF (reference sequence). This CDR3 has 15 residues. The CDR3 nucleotides read TGTGCCACCAGCAGAGATTCACGTGGGGGGTCTGAGCAGTTCTTC. Translated: CATSRDSRGGSEQFF.

There are a few counts of this clonotype. The conserved phenylalanine or tryptophan is not found at the CDR3 terminus, so this likely reflects a read error. This rearrangement joins TRBV29-1 to TRBJ1-1; 7 bases fit TRBD1. Germline CDR1 reads SQVTM; CDR2 reads ANQGSEA. The CDR3 has 13 residues. The CDR3 sequence is CSASAGGDTEAFY. CDR3 coding DNA: TGTAGCGCCTCAGCAGGGGGGGATACTGAAGCTTTCTAT.

This clonotype was recorded many times. CDR3 in DNA: TGTGCCAGCAGCAGAAGACTTTTGACAGGACCAACCTACGAGCAGTACTTC. Its protein product is CASSRRLLTGPTYEQYF. This chain links TRBV6-1 with TRBJ2-7, with D perhaps TRBD1 (6 bases). Trimming took off 6 bases at V and 2 bases at J, with 23 bases between the two ends. This CDR3 comprises 17 residues. Per germline, CDR1 MNHNS and CDR2 SASEGT.

For this clonotype: Compared with germline, one end of the junction differs, possibly owing to a read error. The chain has TRBV6-5 and TRBJ2-1; 8 nucleotides match TRBD2. The CDR3 totals 15 residues. Germline V gene lookup returns CDR1 MNHEY and CDR2 SVGAGI. The CDR3 DNA is TGCGCCAGCAGTTACTCGAGACGGGAGGGGAATGAGCAGCTCTTC. This translates into CASSYSRREGNEQLF.

This clonotype has a single count. The chain links TRBV6-5 to TRBJ2-1, with TRBD2 matching 9 bases. V lost 0 bases to trimming and J lost 1 base; unmatched junction nucleotides: 10. The CDR3 has 19 amino acids. The germline V gene has CDR1 MNHEY and CDR2 SVGAGI. CDR3 nucleotide sequence: TGTGCCAGCAGTTACTCTATAGCGGGAGATTTAGGGTCCTACAATGAGCAGTTCTTC. Translated, it gives CASSYSIAGDLGSYNEQFF.

This clonotype was observed a single time. It may be a read error: a sequence one base away is much more abundant. The chain is built from TRBV7-9 and TRBJ2-7; 11 positions agree with TRBD2. Germline V gene lookup returns CDR1 SEHNR and CDR2 FQNEAQ (reference sequence). V shed 2 bases and J 4 bases; nucleotides not matched to a gene: 1. CDR3 length: 14 residues. CDR3 protein: CASSLPSGRYEQYF. CDR3 DNA sequence: TGTGCCAGCAGCTTACCTAGCGGGAGGTACGAGCAGTACTTC.

As for this clonotype: At one end the junction does not follow the germline gene, possibly because of a read error. The chain carries TRBV20-1 and TRBJ2-2; 12 bases align to TRBD2. CDR3 length: 16 amino acids. Per germline, CDR1 DFQATT and CDR2 SNEGSKA (reference sequence). The CDR3 loop reads CSTRGGLAGGTGELVF. CDR3 nucleotides: TGCAGTACTAGAGGGGGGCTAGCGGGAGGGACCGGGGAGCTGGTTTTT.

This clonotype came up a few times. This could be a read error, since a much larger clone is one nucleotide away. The chain couples TRBV12-3 or TRBV12-4 to TRBJ2-3; D unresolved. This CDR3 is 12 amino acids long. This CDR3 is CASSASQDKQYF. CDR3 nucleotide sequence: TGTGCCAGCAGTGCCTCTCAAGATAAGCAGTATTTT.

A word on this clonotype: One junction end does not reproduce the germline sequence, and a read error may be involved. The chain uses TRBV20-1 and TRBJ2-2, with TRBD2 identical over 12 bases. The CDR3 sequence is 14 residues long. Germline loops: CDR1 DFQATT, CDR2 SNEGSKA (reference sequence). CDR3 residues: CSAPPSGRAGELFF. The CDR3, as DNA: TGCAGTGCCCCGCCTAGCGGGAGGGCCGGAGAGCTGTTTTTT.

This clonotype appeared a few times. One end of the junction fails to match germline, which may point to a read error. The chain joins TRBV6-2 or TRBV6-3 to TRBJ2-7, with D possibly being TRBD2 (5 bases). Germline CDR1 is MNHEY and CDR2 is SVGEGT. CDR3 length equals 13 residues. CDR3 in amino acids: CASNKLVLYEQYF. CDR3 coding DNA: TGTGCCAGCAACAAACTAGTCCTTTACGAGCAATACTTC.

This clonotype was counted at least ten times. The genes are TRBV5-1 and TRBJ2-5; 9 bases are shared with TRBD1. V shed 5 bases and J 1 base; nucleotides not matched to a gene: 6. The CDR3 length is 15 residues. Germline V gene sequence: CDR1 SGHRS, CDR2 YFSETQ. As DNA, the CDR3 is TGCGCCAGCAGATCTAGGGACAGGGCCCAAGAGACCCAGTACTTC. Encoded protein: CASRSRDRAQETQYF.

Note on this clonotype: The junction departs from germline at one end; a sequencing error may be responsible. The chain is built from TRBV28 and TRBJ1-4; D remains unclear. The CDR3 contains 16 residues. CDR1 and CDR2 from the germline V gene are MDHEN and SYDVKM. CDR3 in amino acids: CASGFGRGPTNEKLFF. The CDR3 coding sequence is TGTGCCAGCGGTTTTGGCAGAGGGCCTACTAATGAAAAACTGTTTTTT.

To note about this clonotype: The junction departs from the called germline gene at one end, perhaps through a read error. The CDR3: CVSRGQGFGELFF. The DNA of the CDR3 is TGTGTCAGCAGGGGACAGGGGTTCGGGGAACTGTTTTTT. The chain links TRBV6-6 to TRBJ2-2; 10 nucleotides match TRBD1. Per the germline V gene, CDR1 is MNHNY and CDR2 is SVGAGI (reference sequence). The CDR3 covers 13 residues.

The chain has TRBV5-5 and TRBJ1-4; D unclear. The V gene's germline CDR1 is SGHKS and CDR2 YYEKEE (reference sequence). The CDR3 is made up of 16 amino acids. V shed 3 bases and J shed 4 bases, with 16 bases lying between them. CDR3 region: CASSSYSGAINEKLFF. DNA for the CDR3: TGTGCCAGCAGCTCGTATTCCGGCGCAATTAATGAAAAACTGTTTTTT.

Concerning this clonotype: One junction end does not reproduce the germline sequence, and a read error may be involved. The chain employs TRBV5-4 and TRBJ2-5, with D possibly matching TRBD1 (6 bases). The CDR3 sequence is 13 residues long. CDR1 and CDR2 from the germline V gene are SGHNT and YYREEE (reference sequence). The CDR3, as DNA: TGTGCCAACAGCCCGGACAGAGAAGAGAGCCAGTACTTC. The encoded protein is CANSPDREESQYF.

In the case of this clonotype: A junction boundary mismatches the germline segment, possibly from a read error. This rearrangement joins TRBV6-2 or TRBV6-3 to TRBJ2-1; 10 bases are a match to TRBD2. CDR1 and CDR2 (germline): MNHEY, SVGEGT. The CDR3 is made up of 17 amino acids. This chain's CDR3 is CASSASSRASGSNEQFF. The DNA for the CDR3 is TGTGCCAGCAGTGCATCATCTAGGGCTAGCGGGAGTAATGAGCAGTTCTTT.

On this clonotype: The junction shows a germline mismatch at one end, possibly a read error. V is TRBV28 and J is TRBJ1-5; D might be TRBD1 (5 bases). In germline, CDR1 is MDHEN, CDR2 SYDVKM. The CDR3 runs 16 residues. CDR3 DNA: TGTGCCAGCAGCCGGGACGGAGCCTATAGCATTCAGCCCCAGCATTTT. As protein: CASSRDGAYSIQPQHF.